The rows below give T cell receptor beta chains drawn from one sample of a study of T cells in Graves' hyperthyroidism and ophthalmopathy. Via MiXCR, TCRdb re-called the multiplex PCR reads, giving one row per CDR3 protein. The data hold some 570,000 distinct CDR3 sequences, with over 12% observed a single time. The sample was blood. Receptors were obtained from a woman in her late teens or twenties with Graves' ophthalmopathy. Each CDR3 is given with its conserved first and last residue. Each record gives: clone size, D gene, J gene, V gene, CDR3 protein, CDR3 DNA. The D gene is left open where the match is weak. Part of the rows lack a size; the others show once, few, many or a class for expanded clones.

NA	NA	TRBJ2-5	TRBV20-1	CSARDLASETQYF	TGCAGTGCTAGAGATCTAGCATCAGAGACCCAGTACTTC
NA	TRBD1	TRBJ1-1	TRBV4-3	CASSQGTGKNTEAFF	TGCGCCAGCAGCCAAGGGACAGGGAAAAACACTGAAGCTTTCTTT
NA	NA	TRBJ1-2	TRBV5-4	CASSFEGNYGYTF	TGTGCCAGCAGCTTCGAGGGAAACTATGGCTACACCTTC
NA	TRBD1	TRBJ1-5	TRBV19	CASTPTGNSNQPQHF	TGTGCCAGTACTCCGACAGGGAATAGCAATCAGCCCCAGCATTTT
NA	NA	TRBJ1-5	TRBV19	CASSLGHTLNQPQHF	TGTGCCAGTAGTCTGGGGCACACCCTTAATCAGCCCCAGCATTTT
many	NA	TRBJ2-7	TRBV6-7	CASSYCRTTYRVVGFEQYF	TGTGCCAGCAGTTACTGCCGGACAACCTACAGGGTGGTAGGGTTCGAGCAGTACTTC
NA	NA	TRBJ2-7	TRBV19	CASSIRLGYEQYF	TGTGCCAGTAGTATCCGCCTAGGCTACGAGCAGTACTTC
NA	NA	TRBJ2-7	TRBV4-3	CASSQDIAGVSYEQYF	TGCGCCAGCAGCCAAGATATAGCAGGGGTTAGTTACGAGCAGTACTTC
NA	NA	TRBJ2-1	TRBV20-1	CSASGGQGPGLGYKNEQFF	TGCAGTGCTAGTGGAGGACAGGGCCCGGGACTAGGGTACAAAAATGAGCAGTTCTTC
many	TRBD1	TRBJ1-5	TRBV12-3/TRBV12-4	CASSRDSINQPQHF	TGTGCCAGCAGCCGGGACAGCATTAATCAGCCCCAGCATTTT
NA	TRBD2	TRBJ2-7	TRBV7-9	CASSLERLAVSYEQYF	TGTGCCAGCAGCTTAGAGCGACTAGCGGTCTCCTACGAGCAGTACTTC
few	NA	TRBJ1-1	TRBV4-2	CASSQVSVNTEAFF	TGTGCCAGCAGCCAAGTAAGCGTGAACACTGAAGCTTTCTTT
NA	NA	TRBJ1-3	TRBV15	CATSRDRQSSGNTIYF	TGTGCCACCAGCAGAGATCGGCAGAGCTCTGGAAACACCATATATTTT
many	NA	TRBJ1-2	TRBV20-1	CSARDHIDQALYGYTF	TGCAGTGCTAGAGATCATATCGATCAGGCCCTCTATGGCTACACCTTC
many	NA	TRBJ2-5	TRBV11-3	CASSLFERRETQYF	TGTGCCAGCAGCTTATTCGAACGGAGGGAGACCCAGTACTTC
many	TRBD2	TRBJ2-7	TRBV9	CAHIYPGGSSYEQYF	TGTGCCCACATATATCCGGGCGGGAGTTCCTACGAGCAGTACTTC
many	TRBD2	TRBJ2-3	TRBV14	CASSQVGTSGSTDTQYF	TGTGCCAGCAGCCAAGTCGGGACTAGCGGTTCCACAGATACGCAGTATTTT
many	NA	TRBJ1-1	TRBV19	CASSMDSLYTEAFF	TGTGCCAGTAGTATGGACAGTTTGTACACTGAAGCTTTCTTT
NA	NA	TRBJ2-6	TRBV7-9	CASSISVEGANVLTF	TGTGCCAGCAGTATCAGCGTGGAGGGGGCCAACGTCCTGACTTTC
many	TRBD2	TRBJ2-7	TRBV5-5	CASSWSPLAGPSYEQYF	TGTGCCAGCAGCTGGTCCCCTCTAGCGGGCCCCTCCTACGAGCAGTACTTC
NA	NA	TRBJ2-3	TRBV7-2	CASSLGGTDTDTQYF	TGTGCCAGCAGCTTGGGCGGGACAGACACAGATACGCAGTATTTT
many	TRBD1	TRBJ2-3	TRBV2	CASSENRGGDTQYF	TGTGCCAGCAGTGAAAACAGGGGCGGAGATACGCAGTATTTT
many	NA	TRBJ2-7	TRBV13	CASSFLGNEQYF	TGTGCCAGCAGCTTTCTAGGGAACGAGCAGTACTTC
many	NA	TRBJ1-5	TRBV20-1	CSARASGLGNQPQHF	TGCAGTGCTAGAGCCTCGGGGCTGGGCAATCAGCCCCAGCATTTT
many	NA	TRBJ2-1	TRBV11-3	CASTQEGPNYNEQFF	TGTGCCAGCACTCAGGAGGGACCTAACTACAATGAGCAGTTCTTC
many	NA	TRBJ2-2	TRBV5-1	CASSPQSHARGRGELFF	TGCGCCAGCAGCCCCCAGAGTCACGCACGGGGACGGGGGGAGCTGTTTTTT
NA	NA	TRBJ2-1	TRBV7-7	CASSLDLPSSYNEQFF	TGTGCTAGCAGTTTAGACTTACCTAGCTCCTACAATGAGCAGTTCTTC
many	NA	TRBJ2-7	TRBV27	CASSFRGPTYEQYF	TGTGCCAGCAGTTTCCGAGGACCAACCTACGAGCAGTACTTC
NA	NA	TRBJ1-1	TRBV18	CASSYGRGGGMNTEAFF	TGTGCCAGCTCATACGGTCGGGGTGGGGGAATGAACACTGAAGCTTTCTTT
many	NA	TRBJ1-6	TRBV13	CASSSAQGNSPLHF	TGTGCCAGCAGTTCCGCCCAGGGGAATTCACCCCTCCACTTT
NA	NA	TRBJ1-1	TRBV6-1	CASSEAALQFTEAFF	TGTGCCAGCAGTGAAGCGGCTCTACAGTTCACTGAAGCTTTCTTT
NA	NA	TRBJ2-1	TRBV6-1	CASSTGQGYNEQFF	TGTGCCAGCAGTACCGGACAAGGCTACAATGAGCAGTTCTTC
NA	NA	TRBJ1-5	TRBV29-1	CSVEIGAGNQPQHF	TGCAGCGTTGAAATCGGTGCCGGCAATCAGCCCCAGCATTTT
many	TRBD1	TRBJ2-7	TRBV7-9	CASSSNTDRAVSSYEQYF	TGTGCCAGCAGCTCCAACACCGACAGGGCCGTCTCTTCCTACGAGCAGTACTTC
few	NA	TRBJ2-1	TRBV20-1	CSAPLRDEQFF	TGCAGTGCCCCCTTGCGGGATGAGCAGTTCTTC
many	TRBD1	TRBJ2-1	TRBV6-1	CASRPGTGANEQFF	TGTGCCAGCCGACCCGGGACAGGGGCGAATGAGCAGTTCTTC
many	TRBD1	TRBJ2-7	TRBV6-2/TRBV6-3	CASSYRDRIYEQYF	TGTGCCAGCAGTTACCGGGACAGGATCTACGAGCAGTACTTC
many	NA	TRBJ2-7	TRBV10-3	CASRDGPYEQYF	TGTGCCTCCAGGGACGGTCCTTACGAGCAGTACTTC
many	NA	TRBJ1-6	TRBV28	CASSLVTGILHF	TGTGCCAGCAGTTTAGTCACGGGGATCCTCCACTTT
NA	NA	TRBJ1-6	TRBV12-3/TRBV12-4	CANRRAGEGSPLHF	TGTGCCAACCGCCGGGCCGGAGAGGGTTCACCCCTCCACTTT
many	TRBD2	TRBJ2-3	TRBV11-3	CASSLDSPGTSGSTDTQYF	TGTGCCAGCAGCTTAGATTCTCCCGGGACTAGCGGGAGCACAGATACGCAGTATTTT
many	NA	TRBJ1-1	TRBV2	CASRAGKTEAFF	TGTGCCAGCAGGGCAGGGAAGACTGAAGCTTTCTTT
few	TRBD2	TRBJ2-7	TRBV4-3	CASSSGGLAGDSYEQYF	TGCGCCAGCAGCTCCGGAGGACTAGCGGGGGATTCCTACGAGCAGTACTTC
many	NA	TRBJ2-1	TRBV29-1	CSVERGEWSNEQFF	TGCAGCGTTGAAAGGGGGGAGTGGTCCAATGAGCAGTTCTTC
NA	NA	TRBJ2-1	TRBV4-1	CASSSSGALNEQFF	TGCGCCAGCAGCTCCTCGGGGGCCTTAAATGAGCAGTTCTTC
few	TRBD2	TRBJ2-1	TRBV9	CASSAEGGRAPNNEQFF	TGTGCCAGCAGCGCCGAGGGCGGGAGGGCCCCTAATAATGAGCAGTTCTTC
NA	NA	TRBJ2-2	TRBV3-1	CASSQFDLKANTGELFF	TGTGCCAGCAGCCAATTCGATCTCAAAGCGAACACCGGGGAGCTGTTTTTT
many	TRBD2	TRBJ2-7	TRBV28	CASSSHSGRLYEQYF	TGTGCCAGCAGTTCACATAGCGGGAGGCTATACGAGCAGTACTTC
few	TRBD2	TRBJ2-7	TRBV3-1	CASSHREGSPTGQYF	TGTGCCAGCAGCCATAGGGAGGGATCACCTACCGGGCAGTACTTC
NA	NA	TRBJ1-4	TRBV4-3	CASSQAGTPNEKLFF	TGCGCCAGCAGCCAAGCCGGGACTCCAAATGAAAAACTGTTTTTT
many	TRBD1	TRBJ1-4	TRBV2	CASRDPDGQGANEKLFF	TGTGCCAGCAGGGATCCCGATGGACAGGGGGCTAATGAAAAACTGTTTTTT
many	NA	TRBJ2-1	TRBV20-1	CSAWGVRYNEQFF	TGCAGTGCCTGGGGGGTCCGCTACAATGAGCAGTTCTTC